This entry lists 32 T cell receptor beta chains sequenced from one sample in a study of CD8+ T cells in alopecia areata. The sample's treatment: oral pan-JAK inhibitor, 5-10 mg twice daily. Once RNA had been extracted, it was reverse transcribed into cDNA to act as the sequencing template. The protocol was immunoSEQ multiplex PCR, while the TCRdb copy is restricted to in-frame clones and leaves out a portion. The table includes fewer than 250,000 clones, approximately 67% detected once. The sample was CD4+ T cells sorted from blood, taken around week 49, from a patient treated with tofacitinib. All receptors derive from a human donor with alopecia areata.

The chain is built from TRBV29-1 and TRBJ1-2, with D perhaps TRBD1 (5 bases). V gave up 4 bases and J gave up 5 bases, with 14 bases separating them. Germline lookup yields CDR1 SQVTM and CDR2 ANQGSEA. The CDR3 sequence is 13 residues long. DNA of the CDR3: TGCAGCGTTGGAGGTCTGTGGGGGTATGGCTACACCTTC. Translating it yields CSVGGLWGYGYTF.

The V gene is TRBV25-1, the J gene TRBJ1-1; TRBD1 is a possible D gene (6 bases). The length of the CDR3 is 15 residues. Per the germline V gene, CDR1 is MGHDK and CDR2 is SYGVNS. Deletions cut 4 bases from V and 3 bases from J, with 15 bases between. The CDR3 loop reads CASSGRTALDTEAFF. The CDR3 nucleotides read TGTGCCAGCAGTGGGAGGACAGCCCTCGACACTGAAGCTTTCTTT.

This clone was counted only a few times. This chain joins TRBV30 and TRBJ2-1; 9 nucleotides line up with TRBD1. Trimming cost V 2 bases and J 2 bases; bases outside gene matches: 7. In germline, CDR1 is GTSNPN, CDR2 SVGIG (reference sequence). CDR3 length: 16 residues. The CDR3 spells CAWSSPGTGPYNEQFF. Here the CDR3 DNA reads TGTGCCTGGAGTAGCCCCGGGACAGGGCCCTACAATGAGCAGTTCTTC.

The chain uses TRBV5-6 and TRBJ2-1; no firm D call. CDR3 length: 15 amino acids. Germline V gives CDR1 SGHDT, CDR2 YYEEEE. Trimming took off 2 bases at V and 4 bases at J, with 13 bases between the two ends. CDR3 in amino acids: CASSFPGFGYNEQFF. CDR3 nucleotide sequence: TGTGCCAGCAGCTTCCCCGGATTCGGGTACAATGAGCAGTTCTTC.

The chain employs TRBV29-1 and TRBJ1-2; unclear D gene. This CDR3 is 11 amino acids long. CDR1 is SQVTM, CDR2 ANQGSEA, per germline. The germline V and J ends were trimmed by 4 bases and 10 bases, with 13 bases remaining between them. CDR3 protein: CSVVRGRDYTF. The CDR3, as DNA: TGCAGCGTTGTACGTGGCCGGGACTACACCTTC.

The chain links TRBV10-3 to TRBJ2-7; the match to TRBD1 covers 7 bases. The CDR3 sequence is 13 residues long. With V trimmed by 5 bases and J by 3 bases, 4 bases remained unmatched. CDR1 and CDR2 (germline): ENHRY, SYGVKD. The CDR3, as DNA: TGTGCCATCAGTCCGACAGGGAACTACGAGCAGTACTTC. Translated: CAISPTGNYEQYF.

In DNA, the CDR3 is TGTGCCAGCACCGGGGGTCAGCCCCAGCATTTT. Protein: CASTGGQPQHF. This chain connects TRBV6-1 to TRBJ1-5; weak D call: TRBD1 (5 bases). This CDR3 spans 11 amino acids. Trimming stripped 7 bases from V and 6 bases from J, with 7 bases between. Germline-derived CDR1 and CDR2 are MNHNS and SASEGT.

The chain has TRBV30 and TRBJ2-5; the D gene could be TRBD1 or TRBD2 (5 bases each). V lost 0 bases and J 2 bases, leaving 13 bases between the germline ends. The CDR3 runs to 15 residues. Germline V gives CDR1 GTSNPN, CDR2 SVGIG (reference sequence). The CDR3 DNA reads as TGTGCCTGGAGTGTAGGCCTAGGGGAGCAAGAGACCCAGTACTTC. It translates to CAWSVGLGEQETQYF.

This chain joins TRBV7-2 and TRBJ2-3, with 12 bases aligning to TRBD2. This CDR3 region has 17 residues. V trimming: 5 bases; J trimming: 8 bases; junction bases outside the gene matches: 14. Germline V CDR1 and CDR2: SGHTA, FQGNSA. This CDR3 reads CASSAPPLAGGRSTQYF. The CDR3 DNA sequence: TGTGCCAGCAGCGCACCCCCTCTAGCGGGGGGGCGGAGTACGCAGTATTTT.

The table lists this clone with a few counts. CDR3 loop: CASSSHQRGDAFF. CDR3 bases: TGTGCCAGCAGCTCCCACCAGCGGGGGGATGCGTTCTTC. The V gene is TRBV7-2, the J gene TRBJ2-1; 9 bases fit TRBD2. Germline trimming cut 4 bases from V and 15 bases from J; bases unmatched to any gene: 10. This CDR3 has 13 amino acids. Germline V gives CDR1 SGHTA, CDR2 FQGNSA.

The table lists this clone with a few counts. The identical CDR3 is also encoded by other nucleotide sequences in the sample. The chain couples TRBV30 to TRBJ1-1; unclear D gene. This CDR3 is 11 amino acids long. CDR1 and CDR2 from the germline V gene are GTSNPN and SVGIG (reference sequence). V gave up 2 bases and J gave up 3 bases, with 4 bases separating them. Here the CDR3 reads CAWSRDTEAFF. The CDR3 coding sequence is TGTGCCTGGAGTAGGGACACTGAAGCTTTCTTT.

CDR3 DNA sequence: TGCAGCGTTGAAGAGTGGCTGCCGTCTTCTGGGGCCAACGTCCTGACTTTC. Amino acids: CSVEEWLPSSGANVLTF. This chain links TRBV29-1 with TRBJ2-6; D is undetermined. This CDR3 region has 17 residues. From germline, CDR1 is SQVTM and CDR2 ANQGSEA. Trimming pared 0 bases from V and 1 base from J, leaving 13 bases between.

This clone was recorded a few times. V is TRBV30 and J is TRBJ2-2, with D perhaps TRBD2 (5 bases). Per germline, CDR1 GTSNPN and CDR2 SVGIG (reference sequence). CDR3 size: 15 residues. With 8 bases removed from V and 2 bases from J, the gap between germline ends came to 18 bases. The CDR3 coding sequence is TGTGCCCGCGCGGGCCAGTACAAAAACACCGGGGAGCTGTTTTTT. This encodes CARAGQYKNTGELFF. Looking up the rest from reference TRBV30 and TRBJ2-2 gives the full variable domain: SQTIHQWPATLVQPVGSPLSLECTVEGTSNPNLYWYRQAAGRGLQLLFYSVGIGQISSEVPQNLSASRPQDRQFILSSKKLLLSDSGFYLCARAGQYKNTGELFFGEGSRLTVL.

This chain connects TRBV4-3 to TRBJ1-6; D not resolved. V dropped 1 base and J dropped 8 bases, with 15 bases sitting between them. The germline CDR1 and CDR2 sequences are LGHNA and YSLEER. This CDR3 spans 16 amino acids. CDR3 coding DNA: TGCGCCAGCAGCCAAGGTCAAGGAGGGAACCATTCACCCCTCCACTTT. Its protein product is CASSQGQGGNHSPLHF.

The gene calls are TRBV29-1 and TRBJ2-1; 11 bases line up with TRBD2. V trimming: 7 bases; J trimming: 9 bases; junction bases outside the gene matches: 11. This CDR3 comprises 14 residues. Per the germline V gene, CDR1 is SQVTM and CDR2 is ANQGSEA. Written as DNA, the CDR3 is TGCAGCGCCAAGTTAGCGGGGGGGCTTGGTGAGCAGTTCTTC. Its protein is CSAKLAGGLGEQFF.

The CDR3 DNA reads as TGCAGCGTTGACGGGGGGTTATATGGCTACACCTTC. Translation gives CSVDGGLYGYTF. This chain joins TRBV29-1 and TRBJ1-2; D is possibly TRBD1 (5 bases). This CDR3 has 12 amino acids. Germline V lookup: CDR1 SQVTM, CDR2 ANQGSEA. V lost 3 bases and J lost 5, with 10 bases in between.

The gene calls are TRBV9 and TRBJ2-7; 7 bases agree with TRBD1. Germline-derived CDR1 and CDR2 are SGDLS and YYNGEE. This CDR3 spans 15 amino acids. Losses at the gene ends were 4 bases for V and 2 bases for J; bases not matched to a gene: 9. CDR3 in amino acids: CASSLHGQAAYEQYF. The CDR3 DNA reads TGTGCCAGCAGCCTCCATGGACAGGCGGCCTACGAGCAGTACTTC.

The genes are TRBV29-1 and TRBJ1-1; D not resolved. This CDR3 is built from 10 residues. Germline loops: CDR1 SQVTM, CDR2 ANQGSEA. V was trimmed by 7 bases and J by 10 bases, leaving 13 bases between them. The CDR3 DNA is TGCAGCGCCTCGGGGAATGCAGCTTTCTTT. The encoded protein is CSASGNAAFF.

This clone showed up just a few times. The chain uses TRBV29-1 and TRBJ2-5, with TRBD1 matching over 10 bases. The germline V gene encodes CDR1 SQVTM and CDR2 ANQGSEA. This CDR3 has 13 amino acids. Trimming removed 7 bases from V and 5 bases from J; junction bases left unmatched: 7. As DNA, the CDR3 is TGCAGCGGATGGACAGGGGGAATGGAGACCCAGTACTTC. Its protein is CSGWTGGMETQYF.

The V and J genes are TRBV4-3 and TRBJ2-1, with 7 bases fitting TRBD2. Germline V gives CDR1 LGHNA, CDR2 YSLEER. The V gene end was trimmed by 1 base and the J gene end by 3 bases; junction bases not matched to a gene: 6. CDR3 length equals 16 residues. The CDR3 sequence is CASSQVGGGIYNEQFF. The CDR3 DNA reads TGCGCCAGCAGCCAAGTGGGCGGGGGTATCTACAATGAGCAGTTCTTC.

On this clone: Germline is not matched at one junction end, which may reflect a read error. The rearrangement joins TRBV6-5 to TRBJ1-1; D gene uncertain. This CDR3 contains 15 residues. Per germline, CDR1 MNHEY and CDR2 SVGAGI. The CDR3 here is CASSYSPKTLTELFF. The DNA of the CDR3 is TGTGCCAGCAGTTACTCCCCGAAGACGCTCACCGAGCTTTTTTTT.

The chain has TRBV7-2 and TRBJ2-1, with 8 nucleotides matching TRBD2. This CDR3 contains 15 residues. Germline CDR1 and CDR2: SGHTA and FQGNSA. Trimming removed 1 base from V and 11 bases from J; junction bases left unmatched: 10. CDR3 sequence reads: CASSLVIARGEKQFF. CDR3 coding DNA: TGTGCCAGCAGCTTAGTAATCGCGCGGGGGGAAAAGCAGTTCTTC.

In its sample, this clone was seen once. The V call is TRBV30, the J call TRBJ2-1; D is unclear. Trimming removed 5 bases from V and 10 bases from J, with 15 bases in between. The CDR3 length is 12 residues. CDR1 and CDR2 from the germline V gene are GTSNPN and SVGIG (reference sequence). CDR3 residues: CAWGASFGEQFF. The CDR3 region has the DNA TGTGCCTGGGGAGCGTCTTTCGGAGAGCAGTTCTTC. Using reference TRBV30 and TRBJ2-1 for the parts outside the CDR3, the full variable domain is SQTIHQWPATLVQPVGSPLSLECTVEGTSNPNLYWYRQAAGRGLQLLFYSVGIGQISSEVPQNLSASRPQDRQFILSSKKLLLSDSGFYLCAWGASFGEQFFGPGTRLTVL.

The V and J genes are TRBV29-1 and TRBJ1-2; possible D gene TRBD1, 6 bases. CDR1 is SQVTM and CDR2 is ANQGSEA in the germline V gene. The CDR3 is 12 amino acids. Deletions cut 4 bases from V and 8 bases from J, with 14 bases between. DNA for the CDR3: TGCAGCGTTGCACAGGGTTCGAGGGGCTACACCTTC. It yields the protein CSVAQGSRGYTF.

The chain has TRBV11-2 and TRBJ2-4, with unresolved D. CDR1 and CDR2 from the germline V gene are SGHAT and FQNNGV. Trimming pared 4 bases from V and 3 bases from J, leaving 13 bases between. The CDR3 runs to 15 residues. CDR3 nucleotide sequence: TGTGCCAGCAGCTCCCTCCCGACGGTCAAAAACATTCAGTACTTC. It translates to CASSSLPTVKNIQYF.

This chain uses TRBV29-1 with TRBJ1-5; tentative D call: TRBD1 (5 bases). Germline assignment: CDR1 SQVTM and CDR2 ANQGSEA. The CDR3 is made up of 15 amino acids. The germline V and J ends were trimmed by 4 bases and 2 bases, with 15 bases remaining between them. Written as DNA, the CDR3 is TGCAGCGTTGTAGTCGGTGACAGCGGCAATCAGCCCCAGCATTTT. It codes for CSVVVGDSGNQPQHF.

The chain carries TRBV27 and TRBJ1-5; 10 bases map to TRBD1. This CDR3 has 15 residues. Trimming cost V 5 bases and J 5 bases; bases outside gene matches: 6. Germline loops: CDR1 MNHEY, CDR2 SMNVEV (reference sequence). The CDR3: CASSPYDRGHQPQHF. CDR3 DNA sequence: TGTGCCAGCAGTCCCTACGACAGGGGGCATCAGCCCCAGCATTTT.

The gene calls are TRBV28 and TRBJ2-1; D unresolved. CDR1 is MDHEN and CDR2 is SYDVKM in the germline V gene. The V gene lost 6 bases and the J gene lost 9 bases, with 12 bases spanning the gap. The CDR3 contains 12 residues. Here the CDR3 DNA reads TGTGCCAGCAGCGGGCAACACTGTGAGCAGTTCTTC. Its protein is CASSGQHCEQFF.

The chain is built from TRBV9 and TRBJ2-1, with unresolved D. Germline loops: CDR1 SGDLS, CDR2 YYNGEE. The V end lost 4 bases, the J end lost 8 bases, and 19 bases lay between the germline ends. There are 15 residues in the CDR3. CDR3 amino acids: CASSNRVLLPDEQFF. The CDR3 nucleotides are TGTGCCAGCAGCAACCGGGTCCTCCTCCCCGATGAGCAGTTCTTC.

The chain joins TRBV30 to TRBJ1-1; possible D gene TRBD1, 5 bases. The V gene's germline CDR1 is GTSNPN and CDR2 SVGIG (reference sequence). V was clipped by 4 bases and J by 5 bases, with 17 bases between them. The CDR3 has 14 amino acids. Here the CDR3 DNA reads TGTGCCTGGACGGACGGGGAGGGGTGGACTGAAGCTTTCTTT. Protein: CAWTDGEGWTEAFF.

In the case of this clone: Other DNA sequences in the same sample also yield this CDR3. The chain employs TRBV2 and TRBJ1-6; no definite D call. V lost 2 bases to trimming and J lost 11 bases, with 4 bases between them. There are 11 residues in the CDR3. The V gene's germline CDR1 is SNHLY and CDR2 FYNNEI. CDR3 DNA: TGTGCCAGCAGTGAAAGTGCACCCCTCCACTTT. Translation gives CASSESAPLHF.

This clone was observed a single time. The genes are TRBV5-6 and TRBJ1-2; 7 bases line up with TRBD1. Per the germline V gene, CDR1 is SGHDT and CDR2 is YYEEEE. Losses at the gene ends were 0 bases for V and 3 bases for J; bases not matched to a gene: 2. This CDR3 is built from 14 residues. The CDR3 DNA follows: TGTGCCAGCAGCTTGGGACAGGGTGACTATGGCTACACCTTC. Translating gives CASSLGQGDYGYTF.